These 20 T cell receptor beta chains were all obtained from the same sample, sequenced in a study of T cells in tuberculosis. Documented time point: new active TB diagnosis, blood taken before or within 7 days of starting treatment. Libraries were prepared by immunoSEQ multiplex PCR; TCRdb keeps only in-frame clonotypes and omits some of them. Of more than 20,000 clones in the sample, approximately 85% were seen once. Here the sequenced sample was PBMCs, taken at tuberculosis diagnosis. The receptors derive from an adult with tuberculosis.

The rearrangement joins TRBV19 to TRBJ1-5; D gene uncertain. The CDR3 covers 13 residues. CDR1 is LNHDA and CDR2 is SQIVND in the germline V gene (reference sequence). The V gene lost 7 bases and the J gene lost 7 bases, with 14 bases spanning the gap. The CDR3 loop is CASNSDEVQPQHF. The CDR3 DNA follows: TGTGCCAGTAACTCTGATGAGGTCCAGCCCCAGCATTTT.

The CDR3 coding sequence is TGTGCCAGCAGCCTCGGACAGGGTAATCAGCCCCAGCATTTT. Encoded protein: CASSLGQGNQPQHF. This rearrangement joins TRBV7-9 to TRBJ1-5; 8 bases are shared with TRBD1. CDR1 SEHNR and CDR2 FQNEAQ come from the germline V gene (reference sequence). CDR3 length: 14 amino acids. Trimming at V came to 5 bases and at J to 4 bases, leaving 4 bases not matched to a gene.

The sample holds one count of this clone. V is TRBV13 and J is TRBJ1-3; D may be TRBD1 (6 bases). V shed 5 bases and J shed 2 bases, with 13 bases lying between them. Germline CDR1 reads PRHDT; CDR2 reads FYEKMQ (reference sequence). This CDR3 has 15 residues. CDR3 sequence (DNA): TGTGCCAGCAGCCTTCTGACAGGTCCTGGAAACACCATATATTTT. Amino acids: CASSLLTGPGNTIYF. The variable domain in full, with the rest retrieved from reference TRBV13 and TRBJ1-3, is AAGVIQSPRHLIKEKRETATLKCYPIPRHDTVYWYQQGPGQDPQFLISFYEKMQSDKGSIPDRFSAQQFSDYHSELNMSSLELGDSALYFCASSLLTGPGNTIYFGEGSWLTVV.

This rearrangement joins TRBV11-2 to TRBJ1-5, with unresolved D. The germline V gene encodes CDR1 SGHAT and CDR2 FQNNGV. Trimming shortened V by 0 bases and J by 5 bases, and 11 bases separated the two germline ends. The CDR3 length is 15 residues. CDR3 protein: CASSLDGGRDQPQHF. CDR3 DNA: TGTGCCAGCAGCTTAGATGGAGGGCGAGATCAGCCCCAGCATTTT.

This clone has more than one count but fewer than ten. The chain is built from TRBV5-1 and TRBJ2-7, with 9 bases that match TRBD1. This CDR3 has 15 residues. CDR1 is SGHRS and CDR2 is YFSETQ in the germline V gene. V dropped 5 bases and J dropped 0; count of bases not matched to a gene: 6. The CDR3 DNA is TGCGCCAGCAGGTTCGGGACAGGGATCTCCTACGAGCAGTACTTC. Its protein product is CASRFGTGISYEQYF.

The CDR3 DNA is TGTGCCAGCAGCTTAAGGGAGGATGAAAAACTGTTTTTT. Protein product: CASSLREDEKLFF. The V gene is TRBV13, the J gene TRBJ1-4; D is undetermined. The V end lost 2 bases, the J end lost 6 bases, and 7 bases lay between the germline ends. CDR1 and CDR2 from the germline V gene are PRHDT and FYEKMQ (reference sequence). The CDR3 sequence is 13 residues long.

This sequence joins TRBV5-1 and TRBJ1-4, with D possibly TRBD1 on 6 matching bases. Germline lookup yields CDR1 SGHRS and CDR2 YFSETQ. This CDR3 is built from 14 residues. V was pared by 0 bases and J by 7 bases, with 10 bases between. The CDR3 spells CASSLGQEPEKLFF. The CDR3 bases are TGCGCCAGCAGCTTGGGACAGGAACCTGAAAAACTGTTTTTT.

The chain employs TRBV5-1 and TRBJ2-1; 7 bases align to TRBD1. CDR3 length equals 15 residues. Germline V gene data show CDR1 as SGHRS and CDR2 as YFSETQ. V lost 0 bases, J lost 2 bases, and 2 bases stayed unmatched. The CDR3 spells CASSLDGTAYNEQFF. CDR3 DNA: TGCGCCAGCAGCTTGGACGGGACAGCCTACAATGAGCAGTTCTTC.

The chain has TRBV19 and TRBJ1-2; 7 positions agree with TRBD1. Germline V gene sequence: CDR1 LNHDA, CDR2 SQIVND (reference sequence). This CDR3 comprises 17 residues. The V gene end was trimmed by 1 base and the J gene end by 2 bases; junction bases not matched to a gene: 10. The CDR3: CASSIVTGQIQNYGYTF. The CDR3, as DNA: TGTGCCAGTAGTATAGTGACGGGACAGATACAAAACTATGGCTACACCTTC.

The gene calls are TRBV6-5 and TRBJ2-7; D not resolved. The germline gives CDR1 MNHEY, CDR2 SVGAGI. V was clipped by 8 bases and J by 3 bases, with 14 bases between them. This CDR3 is built from 13 residues. This chain's CDR3 is CASRDIRNYEQYF. In nucleotides, the CDR3 is TGTGCCAGCCGTGACATCCGAAACTACGAGCAGTACTTC.

The chain couples TRBV27 to TRBJ1-5; D call uncertain. CDR3 length: 15 amino acids. The V end was cut by 2 bases, the J end by 2 bases, with 10 bases between. Germline values: CDR1 MNHEY, CDR2 SMNVEV (reference sequence). CDR3 protein: CASSLGTAGNQPQHF. CDR3 sequence (DNA): TGTGCCAGCAGTTTAGGAACAGCGGGCAATCAGCCCCAGCATTTT.

The chain recombines TRBV18 with TRBJ2-2, with 10 bases matching TRBD2. The CDR3 spans 18 residues. V shed 2 bases and J 2 bases; nucleotides not matched to a gene: 8. Germline V gives CDR1 KGHSH, CDR2 LQKENI. The CDR3: CASSPILLAGLNTGELFF. The CDR3 coding sequence is TGTGCCAGCTCACCAATCCTACTAGCGGGACTAAACACCGGGGAGCTGTTTTTT.

This clone turned up a few times. The chain is built from TRBV4-3 and TRBJ2-7, with D possibly being TRBD2 (5 bases). The CDR3 is made up of 13 amino acids. Trimming pared 0 bases from V and 4 bases from J, leaving 7 bases between. Looked up from germline, CDR1 is LGHNA and CDR2 is YSLEER. The CDR3 protein is CASSQDSGYEQYF. As DNA, the CDR3 is TGCGCCAGCAGCCAAGATTCGGGATACGAGCAGTACTTC.

V is TRBV30 and J is TRBJ2-1; the D is unclear. V lost 0 bases to trimming and J lost 8 bases, with 2 bases between them. Looked up from germline, CDR1 is GTSNPN and CDR2 is SVGIG (reference sequence). The CDR3 totals 10 residues. The CDR3 DNA reads as TGTGCCTGGAGTGTCTATGAGCAGTTCTTC. It is translated as CAWSVYEQFF.

This chain connects TRBV5-1 to TRBJ1-3; D gene uncertain. The CDR3 extends over 18 amino acids. Germline V gene lookup returns CDR1 SGHRS and CDR2 YFSETQ. V lost 1 base, J lost 0 bases, and 17 bases lay in between. CDR3: CASSLNVYTKSSGNTIYF. DNA for the CDR3: TGCGCCAGCAGCTTGAATGTATACACGAAAAGCTCTGGAAACACCATATATTTT.

A few counts support this clone. The chain has TRBV7-7 and TRBJ2-5; TRBD2 aligns across 12 bases. The CDR3 has 15 residues. V shed 5 bases, J shed 5 bases, and the junction held 6 bases outside the gene matches. Germline V CDR1 and CDR2: SSHAT, FNYEAQ (reference sequence). This CDR3 reads CASSTTSGRGETQYF. CDR3 sequence (DNA): TGTGCCAGCAGCACGACTAGCGGGAGAGGGGAGACCCAGTACTTC.

The chain joins TRBV7-2 to TRBJ1-6; D ambiguous. V gave up 1 base and J gave up 10 bases, with 11 bases separating them. The germline V gene encodes CDR1 SGHTA and CDR2 FQGNSA. The CDR3 covers 14 residues. As DNA, the CDR3 is TGTGCCAGCAGCTTAGAAATCGGGGTCTCACCCCTCCACTTT. Translating it yields CASSLEIGVSPLHF.

This clone appeared a few times. This chain joins TRBV5-1 and TRBJ2-2; the match to TRBD1 covers 7 bases. Germline lookup yields CDR1 SGHRS and CDR2 YFSETQ. The CDR3 consists of 15 residues. J was trimmed by 2 bases and V by 4 bases; bases with no gene match: 5. CDR3 protein: CASSPGQANTGELFF. The CDR3 DNA reads as TGCGCCAGCAGCCCAGGACAGGCCAACACCGGGGAGCTGTTTTTT.

The chain uses TRBV11-2 and TRBJ1-2, with 12 positions matching TRBD1. This CDR3 region has 15 residues. Germline V gene data show CDR1 as SGHAT and CDR2 as FQNNGV. J lost 5 bases, V lost 5 bases, and 6 bases had no gene match. The CDR3 DNA reads TGTGCCAGCAGCCCGGGACAGGGGGCAGGTTATGGCTACACCTTC. This gives the protein CASSPGQGAGYGYTF. Full variable domain (outside the CDR3, taken from reference TRBV11-2 and TRBJ1-2): EAGVAQSPRYKIIEKRQSVAFWCNPISGHATLYWYQQILGQGPKLLIQFQNNGVVDDSQLPKDRFSAERLKGVDSTLKIQPAKLEDSAVYLCASSPGQGAGYGYTFGSGTRLTVV.

V usage is TRBV11-2 and J usage is TRBJ1-5, with TRBD1 identical over 7 bases. Unmatched junction bases numbered 3, after V lost 5 bases and J lost 2 bases. Germline V CDR1 and CDR2: SGHAT, FQNNGV. The CDR3 sequence is 14 residues long. The CDR3 bases are TGTGCCAGCAGCCAGGGGGTAGGCAATCAGCCCCAGCATTTT. The encoded protein is CASSQGVGNQPQHF.